A single sample gave rise to the 8 T cell receptor beta chains below, sequenced in a study of blood T cell repertoires in COVID-19. The repertoire was sequenced with immunoSEQ multiplex PCR; TCRdb's copy has only in-frame clones and lacks some. The table has 200,000 to 300,000 clones, 80% to 95% seen once. The specimen was peripheral blood. Receptors were obtained from a young man with COVID-19, enrolled during active disease.

The rearrangement joins TRBV5-1 to TRBJ1-4, with 8 bases lining up with TRBD1. J lost 8 bases, V lost 0 bases, and 12 bases had no gene match. CDR3 length equals 17 residues. Per germline, CDR1 SGHRS and CDR2 YFSETQ. The CDR3 reads CASSLAPDRGQSEKLFF. In nucleotides, the CDR3 is TGCGCCAGCAGCTTGGCCCCCGACAGGGGACAGAGCGAAAAACTGTTTTTT.

The V call is TRBV29-1, the J call TRBJ1-1; D is ambiguous. This CDR3 has 14 amino acids. Trimming took off 5 bases at V and 1 base at J, with 14 bases between the two ends. The germline CDR1 and CDR2 sequences are SQVTM and ANQGSEA. The CDR3 here is CSVSAGSPNTEAFF. CDR3 nucleotide sequence: TGCAGCGTTTCAGCGGGGTCCCCGAACACTGAAGCTTTCTTT.

V and J are TRBV23-1 and TRBJ2-3; 10 bases match TRBD1. TRBV23-1 is noted as an ORF with a role that remains uncertain. Trimming cost V 2 bases and J 2 bases; bases outside gene matches: 7. The CDR3 has 17 amino acids. The CDR3 region has the DNA TGCGCCAGCAGTCAACCCGGGACAGGGGCTTACACAGATACGCAGTATTTT. Its protein product is CASSQPGTGAYTDTQYF.

The chain combines TRBV2 with TRBJ2-7; 9 nucleotides agree with TRBD1. Germline assignment: CDR1 SNHLY and CDR2 FYNNEI. V shed 6 bases, J shed 0 bases, and the junction held 3 bases outside the gene matches. The CDR3 sequence is 14 residues long. The CDR3 loop reads CASSAGQGSYEQYF. The CDR3 coding sequence is TGTGCCAGCAGCGCGGGACAGGGCTCCTACGAGCAGTACTTC.

The chain links TRBV5-1 to TRBJ2-7; a possible D gene is TRBD2 (5 bases). This CDR3 spans 14 amino acids. Germline V gene data show CDR1 as SGHRS and CDR2 as YFSETQ. Trimming pared 0 bases from V and 3 bases from J, leaving 10 bases between. The CDR3 protein is CASSLGGINYEQYF. DNA of the CDR3: TGCGCCAGCAGCTTGGGAGGGATCAACTACGAGCAGTACTTC.

The gene calls are TRBV4-1 and TRBJ2-7; D is unresolved. Germline V gene sequence: CDR1 MGHRA, CDR2 YSYEKL. The CDR3 has 15 residues. Trimming stripped 2 bases from V and 0 bases from J, with 11 bases between. CDR3 region: CASSQTGFSSYEQYF. The CDR3 DNA sequence: TGCGCCAGCAGCCAAACCGGGTTTAGCTCCTACGAGCAGTACTTC.

CDR3 nucleotides: TGTGCCAGCGGCGGGCCCTCCTACGAGCAGTACTTC. This codes for CASGGPSYEQYF. The genes are TRBV5-6 and TRBJ2-7; tentative D call: TRBD2 (5 bases). The CDR3 extends over 12 amino acids. The V and J ends lost 7 bases and 0 bases respectively, with 8 bases between them. Germline loops: CDR1 SGHDT, CDR2 YYEEEE.

This chain uses TRBV9 with TRBJ2-2; 8 bases line up with TRBD2. The germline V gene encodes CDR1 SGDLS and CDR2 YYNGEE. V shed 10 bases, J shed 3 bases, and the junction held 17 bases outside the gene matches. The CDR3 has 17 amino acids. Written as DNA, the CDR3 is TGTGCCCGCCGCCCTTGGGGGGCCGGGGGGGACACCGGGGAGCTGTTTTTT. Its protein is CARRPWGAGGDTGELFF.